This T cell receptor beta chain appears in the sequencing data of a study of blood T cells in healthy people across ages. On this clonotype: What it binds is unknown.

Overall study results and limits: Long-lived donors carried more naive CD4+ cells and greater diversity than aged donors. Any changes in expanded clonotypes were possibly confounded, as donor CMV status remained unknown. The lack of PBMC sorting stopped any conclusive naive versus antigen-experienced comparison.

From germline, CDR1 is LGHNA and CDR2 YNFKEQ. V was pared by 0 bases and J by 4 bases, with 21 bases between. This CDR3 has 18 residues. Staff drew roughly 10 milliliters of peripheral blood from each donor. A second PCR of roughly 7 to 11 cycles used a sample-barcoded 5' primer and a J-beta primer mix. One entry per CDR3 protein results from TCRdb running MiXCR on the 5' RACE reads. This sample yields about 1.6 million distinct CDR3 sequences, of which roughly 30% are seen a single time; 11% belongs to the top ten. The receptor was isolated from a woman aged 25 to 39 in good health. The sequencing input was blood. J is TRBJ2-5 and V is TRBV4-2, with TRBD1 as a possible D gene (6 bases). CDR3 sequence: CASSQDRGGVDWRETQYF. The CDR3 DNA reads as TGTGCCAGCAGCCAAGATCGAGGGGGAGTAGACTGGAGAGAGACCCAGTACTTC.